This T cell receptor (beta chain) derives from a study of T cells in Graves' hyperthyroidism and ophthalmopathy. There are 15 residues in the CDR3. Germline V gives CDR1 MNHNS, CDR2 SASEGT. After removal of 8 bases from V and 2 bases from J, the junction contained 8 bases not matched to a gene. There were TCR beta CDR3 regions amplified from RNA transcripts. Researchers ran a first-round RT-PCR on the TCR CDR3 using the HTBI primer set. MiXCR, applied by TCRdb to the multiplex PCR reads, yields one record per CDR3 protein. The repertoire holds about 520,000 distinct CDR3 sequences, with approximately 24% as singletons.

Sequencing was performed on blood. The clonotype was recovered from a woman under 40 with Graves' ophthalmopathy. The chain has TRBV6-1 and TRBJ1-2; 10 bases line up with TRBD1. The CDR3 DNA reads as TGTGCCAGCGTAGCAAGGGACAGGGGAAACTATGGCTACACCTTC. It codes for CASVARDRGNYGYTF.